The T cell receptor (beta chain) described here comes from a study of CD8+CD57+ T cells in acquired aplastic anemia. Trimming shortened V by 3 bases and J by 5 bases, and 6 bases separated the two germline ends. CDR1 is KGHDR and CDR2 is SFDVKD in the germline V gene. This CDR3 is built from 12 residues. Using genomic DNA as the template, TCR beta VDJ and CDR3 profiling was carried out. TCRdb re-analysed the reads in MiXCR, keeping a single row per CDR3 protein. The sample includes nearly 60,000 distinct CDR3 sequences, roughly three fifths of them seen just once. By flow cytometry, patients selected for sequencing had shown an expansion of CD8+CD57+ cells. Severe acquired aplastic anemia was diagnosed in all patients.

Sequencing was done on a sample of sorted CD4+, CD8+, or CD8+CD57+ T cells (not recorded which) from PBMCs. The TCR comes from a human donor with aplastic anemia. The chain is built from TRBV24-1 and TRBJ1-2; D is uncertain. In DNA, the CDR3 is TGTGCCACCAGTGATAGAGCTTATGGCTACACCTTC. Its translation: CATSDRAYGYTF.